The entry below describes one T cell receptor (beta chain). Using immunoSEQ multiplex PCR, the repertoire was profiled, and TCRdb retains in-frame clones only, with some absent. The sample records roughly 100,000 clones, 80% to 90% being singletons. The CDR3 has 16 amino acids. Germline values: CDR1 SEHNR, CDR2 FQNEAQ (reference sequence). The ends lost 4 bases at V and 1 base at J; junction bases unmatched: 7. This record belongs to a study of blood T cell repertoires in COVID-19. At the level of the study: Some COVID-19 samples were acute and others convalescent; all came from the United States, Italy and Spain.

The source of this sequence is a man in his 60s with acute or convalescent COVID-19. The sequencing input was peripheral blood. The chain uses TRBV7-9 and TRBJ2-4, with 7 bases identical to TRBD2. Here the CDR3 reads CASSSGLVLAKNIQYF. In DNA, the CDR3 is TGTGCCAGCAGCTCCGGACTAGTATTGGCCAAAAACATTCAGTACTTC.